This is a list of T cell receptor beta chains from one sample in a study of blood T cell repertoires in COVID-19. Assay: immunoSEQ multiplex PCR; the TCRdb copy retains only in-frame clones and omits some. The sample yields some 200,000 clones, about four fifths seen once. Sequenced sample: peripheral blood. Receptor source: a woman aged 55-70 years with acute or convalescent COVID-19. Both conserved end residues are part of each CDR3. The D gene is left open where the match is weak. Only part of the rows carry a size: once, few, many, or a class if the clone is expanded.

clone_size | j_call | cdr3_length | v_call | d_call | cdr3_aa | cdr3_nt
- | TRBJ1-1 | 14 | TRBV7-9 | - | CASSLELLHTEAFF | TGTGCCAGCAGCTTAGAACTACTTCACACTGAAGCTTTCTTT
few | TRBJ1-4 | 15 | TRBV28 | - | CASSRGLGASEKLFF | TGTGCCAGCAGTCGAGGACTGGGGGCGAGCGAAAAACTGTTTTTT
- | TRBJ2-7 | 16 | TRBV28 | TRBD1 | CASSLSWDRVVRGQYF | TGTGCCAGCAGTTTATCGTGGGACAGGGTGGTTCGAGGGCAGTACTTC
- | TRBJ1-2 | 12 | TRBV28 | - | CASSRGLYGYTF | TGTGCCAGCAGCCGCGGGCTCTATGGCTACACCTTC
- | TRBJ2-3 | 16 | TRBV5-1 | TRBD2 | CASSPPVAGGADTQYF | TGCGCCAGCAGCCCCCCGGTAGCGGGGGGGGCAGATACGCAGTATTTT
- | TRBJ1-1 | 15 | TRBV19 | TRBD1 | CASSNRQGRNTEAFF | TGTGCCAGTAGTAATAGACAGGGGAGGAACACTGAAGCTTTCTTT
- | TRBJ2-7 | 13 | TRBV29-1 | TRBD1 | CSVRGQGAYEQYF | TGCAGCGTGCGGGGACAGGGGGCTTATGAGCAGTACTTC
- | TRBJ1-6 | 14 | TRBV2 | TRBD1 | CASSSGTANSPLHF | TGTGCCAGCAGCTCCGGGACAGCGAATTCACCCCTCCACTTT
- | TRBJ1-4 | 16 | TRBV30 | - | CAWLRQQGPTNEKLFF | TGTGCCTGGCTAAGACAACAGGGCCCAACTAATGAAAAACTGTTTTTT
- | TRBJ2-3 | 16 | TRBV5-5 | - | CASSLQVSLPTDTQYF | TGTGCCAGCAGCTTACAGGTCTCCCTGCCCACAGATACGCAGTATTTT
once | TRBJ2-3 | 15 | TRBV6-1 | TRBD2 | CASSEIAGGTDTQYF | TGTGCCAGCAGTGAAATAGCGGGGGGCACAGATACGCAGTATTTT
- | TRBJ2-1 | 15 | TRBV30 | TRBD2 | CAWGRIQRGIHEQFF | TGTGCCTGGGGCCGGATTCAGCGGGGGATCCATGAGCAGTTCTTC
- | TRBJ1-4 | 13 | TRBV5-1 | - | CASSAAGYEKLFF | TGCGCCAGCAGCGCTGCCGGGTATGAAAAACTGTTTTTT
- | TRBJ2-7 | 13 | TRBV25-1 | TRBD1 | CASRGQGADEQYF | TGTGCCAGCAGAGGACAGGGGGCGGACGAGCAGTACTTC
- | TRBJ1-1 | 11 | TRBV7-9 | - | CASSSYTEAFF | TGTGCCAGCAGCTCCTACACTGAAGCTTTCTTT
- | TRBJ1-1 | 13 | TRBV27 | TRBD1 | CASGQGGNTEAFF | TGTGCCAGTGGACAGGGGGGGAACACTGAAGCTTTCTTT
- | TRBJ2-7 | 11 | TRBV20-1 | - | CSARQGNEQYF | TGCAGTGCTAGACAGGGCAACGAGCAGTACTTC
- | TRBJ1-6 | 14 | TRBV2 | TRBD1 | CASQGQGYNSPLHF | TGTGCCAGCCAAGGACAGGGGTATAATTCACCCCTCCACTTT
- | TRBJ1-1 | 13 | TRBV19 | - | CASSYTRKTEAFF | TGTGCCAGTAGCTACACCAGGAAGACTGAAGCTTTCTTT